This T cell receptor beta chain was identified in a study of T cell responses to AZD1222 COVID-19 vaccine. Data came from immunoSEQ multiplex PCR; TCRdb stores just in-frame clones and leaves some out. Here the sample spans approximately 88,000 clones, 90% being singletons. Germline CDR1 is SGHVS and CDR2 is FQNEAQ. The CDR3 runs to 14 residues. Trimming pared 5 bases from V and 0 bases from J, leaving 8 bases between. The sequence was obtained from an adult who received the AZD1222 COVID-19 vaccine. This specimen was peripheral blood, taken 28 days after the second AZD1222 dose. The chain employs TRBV7-8 and TRBJ1-3; the D is unclear. CDR3 region: CASSPSVSGNTIYF. The DNA for the CDR3 is TGTGCCAGCAGCCCCTCGGTCTCTGGAAACACCATATATTTT.